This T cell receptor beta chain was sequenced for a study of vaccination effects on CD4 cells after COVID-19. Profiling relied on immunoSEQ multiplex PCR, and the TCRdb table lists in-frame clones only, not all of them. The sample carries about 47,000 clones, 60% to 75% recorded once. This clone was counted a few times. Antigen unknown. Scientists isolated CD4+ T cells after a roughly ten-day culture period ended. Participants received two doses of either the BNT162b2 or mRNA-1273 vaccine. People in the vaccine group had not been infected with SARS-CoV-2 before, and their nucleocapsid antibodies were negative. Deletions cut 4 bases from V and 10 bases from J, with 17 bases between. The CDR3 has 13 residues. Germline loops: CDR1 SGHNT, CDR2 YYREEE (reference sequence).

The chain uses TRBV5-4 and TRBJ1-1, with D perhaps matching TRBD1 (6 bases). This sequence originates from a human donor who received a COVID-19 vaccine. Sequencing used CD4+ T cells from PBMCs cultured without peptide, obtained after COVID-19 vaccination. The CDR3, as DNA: TGTGCCAGCAGCGGGCGACAGGACCCGGGAGCTTTCTTT. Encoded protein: CASSGRQDPGAFF.